The present TCR beta chain was sequenced within a study of T-cell memory formation after mild COVID-19. Amplification by 5'RACE using constant-segment primers produced TCR alpha and TCR beta cDNA libraries that carried sample barcodes and UMIs. Via MiXCR, TCRdb re-called the 5' RACE reads, giving one row per CDR3 protein. The data show roughly 160,000 distinct CDR3 sequences, approximately 10% seen once. The sample holds many counts of this clonotype. The receptor's source is a man younger than 35 who had mild COVID-19 (a few samples of this study predate the infection). Cell type and time point are not known. The sequenced sample consisted of PBMCs or a T cell subset sorted from them (not recorded which).

CDR3 nucleotides: TGCGCCAGCAGCTCGGGACACGGACAAGAGACCCAGTACTTC. Translating it yields CASSSGHGQETQYF. The chain has TRBV5-1 and TRBJ2-5, with D perhaps TRBD1 (6 bases). The CDR3 consists of 14 residues. The V end was cut by 3 bases, the J end by 2 bases, with 11 bases between. CDR1 and CDR2 (germline): SGHRS, YFSETQ.